A selection of T cell receptor beta chains follows, all from one sample in a study of T cell responses to AZD1222 COVID-19 vaccine. Assay: immunoSEQ multiplex PCR; the TCRdb copy retains only in-frame clones and omits some. The data hold some 99,000 clones, with approximately 90% observed a single time. This specimen consisted of peripheral blood, obtained on day 0 of AZD1222 vaccination. Receptors were obtained from an adult in good health. The CDR3 runs from the conserved cysteine through the conserved F or W. A D gene is named only where the DNA matches it firmly. Size is omitted from some rows. Given values are once, few, many or a class for expanded clones.

V: TRBV2
J: TRBJ1-2
size: -
D: TRBD1
length: 14
CDR3: CASSPAGGYYGYTF
DNA: TGTGCCAGCAGTCCCGCAGGGGGGTACTATGGCTACACCTTC

V: TRBV15
J: TRBJ2-5
size: -
D: -
length: 14
CDR3: CATSRGQTQETQYF
DNA: TGTGCCACCAGCAGAGGGCAGACCCAAGAGACCCAGTACTTC

V: TRBV4-2
J: TRBJ2-2
size: few
D: -
length: 16
CDR3: CASSQDGQLDTGELFF
DNA: TGTGCCAGCAGCCAAGACGGCCAGCTTGACACCGGGGAGCTGTTTTTT

V: TRBV11-2
J: TRBJ1-2
size: -
D: -
length: 13
CDR3: CASSSQGRGGYTF
DNA: TGTGCCAGCAGCTCCCAGGGGCGCGGTGGCTACACCTTC

V: TRBV18
J: TRBJ2-3
size: -
D: TRBD2
length: 17
CDR3: CASSPRTSQSSTDTQYF
DNA: TGTGCCAGCTCACCCCGGACTAGCCAATCTAGCACAGATACGCAGTATTTT

V: TRBV7-9
J: TRBJ1-2
size: -
D: -
length: 15
CDR3: CASSLRDGASAGYTF
DNA: TGTGCCAGCAGCTTACGCGACGGAGCCTCTGCGGGCTACACCTTC

V: TRBV5-1
J: TRBJ1-2
size: -
D: TRBD1
length: 14
CDR3: CASSLGTGFYGYTF
DNA: TGCGCCAGCAGCCTCGGGACAGGCTTCTATGGCTACACCTTC

V: TRBV7-9
J: TRBJ1-5
size: -
D: -
length: 12
CDR3: CASSPGVQPQHF
DNA: TGTGCCAGCAGTCCAGGGGTTCAGCCCCAGCATTTT

V: TRBV7-6
J: TRBJ2-3
size: many
D: -
length: 15
CDR3: CASSLGTAKTDTQYF
DNA: TGTGCCAGCAGCTTAGGGACGGCCAAGACAGATACGCAGTATTTT

V: TRBV19
J: TRBJ1-2
size: -
D: TRBD1
length: 18
CDR3: CASSLLGQGAGLTKGYTF
DNA: TGTGCCAGTAGCCTCTTGGGACAGGGGGCCGGTCTGACTAAGGGCTACACCTTC

V: TRBV12-3/TRBV12-4
J: TRBJ2-7
size: -
D: -
length: 11
CDR3: CASRGLVEQYF
DNA: TGTGCCAGCAGGGGACTGGTGGAGCAGTACTTC